This T cell receptor (beta chain) emerged from a study of T-cell reconstitution after alpha-beta-depleted transplantation in children. A remark on this clonotype: Its specificity is unknown.

General observations from the study: Surviving recipient T cells and intrathymic progenitors accounted for some patients' high TCRbeta diversity at day 60.

It was with unique molecular identifiers that the TCRbeta library was prepared. TCRdb re-called the PCR reads through MiXCR, storing one row per CDR3 protein. The sample contains 700,000 to 950,000 distinct CDR3 sequences, roughly 15% of which appear only once. The CDR3 has 15 residues. Germline CDR1 is DFQATT and CDR2 is SNEGSKA (reference sequence). J gave up 4 bases and V 1 base, and 7 bases lay outside the gene matches. Sequencing used PBMCs, mostly from graft donor cells, obtained 360 days after TCRalphabeta/CD19-depleted stem cell transplant. The rearrangement uses TRBV20-1 and TRBJ2-1, with TRBD2 identical over 7 bases. The receptor's source is a male patient between 5 and 17 years old who had a stem cell transplant for acute lymphoblastic leukemia, so the T cells may come from the graft donor. CDR3 in amino acids: CSARGSSGSYNEQFF. Here the CDR3 DNA reads TGCAGTGCTAGAGGGAGTAGCGGGTCTTACAATGAGCAGTTCTTC.